The 30 T cell receptor beta chains reported below all come from one sample, sequenced in a study of blood T cell repertoires in COVID-19. The repertoire was sequenced with immunoSEQ multiplex PCR; TCRdb's copy has only in-frame clones and lacks some. The table shows about 160,000 clones, with approximately 84% occurring only once. Sequenced: peripheral blood. The receptors come from a woman of 80 years or more with acute or convalescent COVID-19.

The chain employs TRBV5-1 and TRBJ2-3; possible D gene TRBD1, 6 bases. Germline loops: CDR1 SGHRS, CDR2 YFSETQ. The CDR3 sequence is 16 residues long. V dropped 2 bases and J dropped 2 bases, with 15 bases sitting between them. As DNA, the CDR3 is TGCGCCAGCAGCTTTCTCGGGACAACCACCACAGATACGCAGTATTTT. Residues: CASSFLGTTTTDTQYF.

This clone was observed a few times. The gene calls are TRBV18 and TRBJ2-7, with 11 bases aligning to TRBD1. V was pared by 6 bases and J by 3 bases, with 7 bases of the junction left unmatched. The CDR3 extends over 15 amino acids. Germline V gene data show CDR1 as KGHSH and CDR2 as LQKENI. CDR3 sequence reads: CASSAGTGGDYEQYF. The CDR3 region has the DNA TGTGCCAGCTCGGCCGGGACAGGGGGGGACTACGAGCAGTACTTC.

The chain links TRBV23-1 to TRBJ1-1, with 9 bases fitting TRBD1. TRBV23-1 is treated as an ORF (open reading frame) with a function not yet certain. The CDR3 runs to 15 residues. V lost 4 bases to trimming and J lost 4 bases; unmatched junction nucleotides: 7. The CDR3 DNA reads TGCGCCAGCAGTCTGGACAGGGGAGGGTGCACTGAAGCTTTCTTT. This encodes CASSLDRGGCTEAFF.

This clone was picked up one time. The chain links TRBV16 to TRBJ2-7, with TRBD1 matching over 10 bases. Germline values: CDR1 KGHSY, CDR2 FQNENV. After removal of 5 bases from V and 4 bases from J, the junction contained 8 bases not matched to a gene. The CDR3 length is 15 residues. The CDR3 nucleotides read TGTGCCAGCAGCAAGCGATCGGGACAGGGGTACGAGCAGTACTTC. Translation: CASSKRSGQGYEQYF. Full variable domain (rest looked up from reference TRBV16 and TRBJ2-7): GEEVAQTPKHLVRGEGQKAKLYCAPIKGHSYVFWYQQVLKNEFKFLISFQNENVFDETGMPKERFSAKCLPNSPCSLEIQATKLEDSAVYFCASSKRSGQGYEQYFGPGTRLTVT.

The V call is TRBV7-9, the J call TRBJ1-2, with D hard to call. V was clipped by 1 base and J by 5 bases, with 8 bases between them. The CDR3 contains 13 residues. CDR1 and CDR2 from the germline V gene are SEHNR and FQNEAQ (reference sequence). The CDR3 spells CASSLGLAYGYTF. The CDR3 DNA reads as TGTGCCAGCAGCTTAGGGCTCGCTTATGGCTACACCTTC.

This chain uses TRBV2 with TRBJ2-5, with D possibly being TRBD2 (7 bases). Looked up from germline, CDR1 is SNHLY and CDR2 is FYNNEI. This CDR3 comprises 12 residues. V lost 6 bases to trimming and J lost 12 bases, with 17 bases between them. The CDR3 nucleotides are TGTGCCAGCAGGCCAAAGGGGGGGGCGGAGTACTTC. Protein product: CASRPKGGAEYF.

The J gene is TRBJ1-4, the V gene TRBV7-2, with TRBD1 identical over 7 bases. The V gene end was trimmed by 2 bases and the J gene end by 11 bases; junction bases not matched to a gene: 8. The V gene's germline CDR1 is SGHTA and CDR2 FQGNSA. There are 14 residues in the CDR3. The CDR3 DNA reads TGTGCCAGCAGCTTAACGGTGGCAGGGGGGAAACTGTTTTTT. This codes for CASSLTVAGGKLFF.

This rearrangement joins TRBV18 to TRBJ1-2, with D tentatively TRBD1 (6 bases). V lost 1 base and J lost 3, with 30 bases in between. Germline CDR1 is KGHSH and CDR2 is LQKENI. The CDR3 totals 21 residues. CDR3 sequence: CASSPRIGQGRKASPDYGYTF. In DNA form, the CDR3 reads TGTGCCAGCTCACCACGTATTGGCCAGGGGAGAAAAGCTTCGCCAGACTATGGCTACACCTTC.

The chain recombines TRBV5-1 with TRBJ2-3; 13 nucleotides line up with TRBD2. Germline lookup yields CDR1 SGHRS and CDR2 YFSETQ. Germline trimming cut 2 bases from V and 2 bases from J; bases unmatched to any gene: 5. The CDR3 has 17 amino acids. The CDR3 nucleotides are TGCGCCAGCAGCTTCGGCGGGACTAGCGGGATCACAGATACGCAGTATTTT. It is translated as CASSFGGTSGITDTQYF.

This rearrangement joins TRBV2 to TRBJ2-7; TRBD2 matches at 7 bases. Germline values: CDR1 SNHLY, CDR2 FYNNEI. There are 16 residues in the CDR3. The V gene end was trimmed by 3 bases and the J gene end by 1 base; junction bases not matched to a gene: 9. DNA for the CDR3: TGTGCCAGCAGTGATGGGGCGGGAGACCCTTCCTACGAGCAGTACTTC. Its protein is CASSDGAGDPSYEQYF.

The chain couples TRBV18 to TRBJ2-1; 11 nucleotides match TRBD2. Germline V CDR1 and CDR2: KGHSH, LQKENI. Trimming at V came to 6 bases and at J to 11 bases, leaving 12 bases not matched to a gene. CDR3 length: 15 residues. CDR3 residues: CASSGTSGPTGQQFF. CDR3 DNA: TGTGCCAGCTCGGGGACTAGCGGCCCCACAGGGCAGCAGTTCTTC.

This clone was seen a few times. In DNA, the CDR3 is TGTGCCATCAGTGAGTCGTCAGGGGCGCAGGAAGCTTTCTTT. This sequence encodes CAISESSGAQEAFF. The chain carries TRBV10-3 and TRBJ1-1, with TRBD1 as a possible D gene (6 bases). Per the germline V gene, CDR1 is ENHRY and CDR2 is SYGVKD. The CDR3 loop spans 14 amino acids. The ends were cut back, 0 bases at V and 8 bases at J, with 13 bases in the middle.

V gene TRBV27 combines with J gene TRBJ1-1; weak D call: TRBD1 (5 bases). The CDR3 has 14 residues. Trimming cost V 7 bases and J 4 bases, with 16 bases left between them. Looked up from germline, CDR1 is MNHEY and CDR2 is SMNVEV (reference sequence). The CDR3 DNA sequence: TGTGCCAGCACAACTCCGGGGGTAATCACTGAAGCTTTCTTT. The encoded protein is CASTTPGVITEAFF.

V gene TRBV28 combines with J gene TRBJ1-1, with unresolved D. The V and J ends lost 5 bases and 3 bases respectively, with 13 bases between them. This CDR3 comprises 14 residues. From germline, CDR1 is MDHEN and CDR2 SYDVKM. The CDR3 bases are TGTGCCAGCAGTGGGTTGGGCTGGGACACTGAAGCTTTCTTT. Amino acids: CASSGLGWDTEAFF.

The rearrangement links TRBV19 to TRBJ2-7, with 8 bases fitting TRBD1. J gave up 2 bases and V 6 bases, and 9 bases lay outside the gene matches. Germline-derived CDR1 and CDR2 are LNHDA and SQIVND (reference sequence). The CDR3 has 15 amino acids. The CDR3 spells CASSLHRGNAYEQYF. The CDR3 DNA reads TGTGCCAGTAGCCTACACAGGGGGAACGCCTACGAGCAGTACTTC.

This chain connects TRBV10-3 to TRBJ1-4; 12 bases fit TRBD1. The CDR3 is 12 amino acids. Germline trimming cut 11 bases from V and 8 bases from J; bases unmatched to any gene: 3. In germline, CDR1 is ENHRY, CDR2 SYGVKD. CDR3 sequence reads: CAAGTGGEKLFF. The CDR3 DNA sequence: TGTGCCGCCGGGACAGGGGGCGAAAAACTGTTTTTT.

In this sample, this clone turned up once. The V call is TRBV29-1, the J call TRBJ2-3, with D tentatively TRBD2 (5 bases). Per germline, CDR1 SQVTM and CDR2 ANQGSEA. V lost 3 bases to trimming and J lost 10 bases, with 14 bases between them. The CDR3 runs to 12 residues. Here the CDR3 DNA reads TGCAGCGTTGAGGCGGGTCCCTGGTCGCAGTATTTT. Its protein is CSVEAGPWSQYF.

The rearrangement uses TRBV18 and TRBJ2-7, with 11 nucleotides matching TRBD1. CDR1 and CDR2 (germline): KGHSH, LQKENI. V shed 2 bases, J shed 3 bases, and the junction held 18 bases outside the gene matches. This CDR3 contains 20 residues. The CDR3 sequence: CASSPTRDRGFRTSSYEQYF. Here the CDR3 DNA reads TGTGCCAGCTCACCAACTCGGGACAGGGGGTTTCGTACTAGCAGCTACGAGCAGTACTTC.

The chain employs TRBV9 and TRBJ1-1; D might be TRBD1 (5 bases). With 0 bases removed from V and 4 bases from J, the gap between germline ends came to 13 bases. Germline values: CDR1 SGDLS, CDR2 YYNGEE. The CDR3 contains 15 residues. The CDR3 sequence: CASSVDQGGSTEAFF. As DNA, the CDR3 is TGTGCCAGCAGCGTAGACCAGGGCGGGAGCACTGAAGCTTTCTTT. Full variable domain (rest looked up from reference TRBV9 and TRBJ1-1): DSGVTQTPKHLITATGQRVTLRCSPRSGDLSVYWYQQSLDQGLQFLIQYYNGEERAKGNILERFSAQQFPDLHSELNLSSLELGDSALYFCASSVDQGGSTEAFFGQGTRLTVV.

CDR3 bases: TGTGCCAGTAGTATGGTTACCTCCTACAACACTGAAGCTTTCTTT. Encoded protein: CASSMVTSYNTEAFF. The chain is built from TRBV19 and TRBJ1-1; unclear D gene. This CDR3 contains 15 residues. The germline CDR1 and CDR2 sequences are LNHDA and SQIVND (reference sequence). Trimming cost V 3 bases and J 2 bases, with 13 bases left between them.

The rearrangement links TRBV15 to TRBJ2-4; the D gene is possibly TRBD2 (5 bases). The germline V gene has CDR1 LNHNV and CDR2 YYDKDF (reference sequence). Trimming pared 4 bases from V and 6 bases from J, leaving 16 bases between. The CDR3 totals 15 residues. The CDR3 bases are TGTGCCACCAGCAAAATAGCCGCTGGAGGAAACATTCAGTACTTC. Its protein product is CATSKIAAGGNIQYF.

This chain joins TRBV6-5 and TRBJ2-7; possibly TRBD2 for D (5 bases). Per germline, CDR1 MNHEY and CDR2 SVGAGI. There are 13 residues in the CDR3. Deletions cut 4 bases from V and 2 bases from J, with 9 bases between. Here the CDR3 reads CASSSHGTYEQYF. In DNA form, the CDR3 reads TGTGCCAGCAGTTCACACGGGACCTACGAGCAGTACTTC.

The genes are TRBV19 and TRBJ1-4; tentative D call: TRBD1 (5 bases). V was shortened by 6 bases and J by 8 bases, with 16 bases between the two germline ends. The length of the CDR3 is 14 residues. CDR1 is LNHDA and CDR2 is SQIVND in the germline V gene (reference sequence). CDR3 DNA: TGTGCCAGTAGCCTTCAGGGTAACAGGGAAAAACTGTTTTTT. Translating gives CASSLQGNREKLFF.

The chain combines TRBV11-3 with TRBJ2-3; 7 bases map to TRBD2. V was pared by 6 bases and J by 1 base, with 7 bases of the junction left unmatched. Per the germline V gene, CDR1 is SGHNT and CDR2 is YENEEA. The length of the CDR3 is 15 residues. The CDR3 protein is CASSSGLAGTDTQYF. Here the CDR3 DNA reads TGTGCCAGCAGTAGCGGGCTAGCGGGCACAGATACGCAGTATTTT.

The chain combines TRBV7-9 with TRBJ2-3, with a tentative D call TRBD2 (5 bases). The CDR3 consists of 14 residues. Trimming left V 3 bases short and J 2 bases short, with 9 bases between. Per germline, CDR1 SEHNR and CDR2 FQNEAQ (reference sequence). CDR3 sequence (DNA): TGTGCCAGCAGCTTGGGCGGGTTCACAGATACGCAGTATTTT. Protein sequence: CASSLGGFTDTQYF.

The rearrangement links TRBV13 to TRBJ2-3; D may be TRBD1 (5 bases). The germline V gene has CDR1 PRHDT and CDR2 FYEKMQ (reference sequence). The CDR3 consists of 14 residues. V gave up 5 bases and J gave up 8 bases, with 17 bases separating them. CDR3 sequence (DNA): TGTGCCAGCAGCCAGATAGACAGTCAGGGTACGCAGTATTTT. Protein sequence: CASSQIDSQGTQYF.

V is TRBV30 and J is TRBJ2-7, with D possibly TRBD2 on 6 matching bases. V shed 5 bases and J shed 6 bases, with 11 bases lying between them. CDR1 and CDR2 from the germline V gene are GTSNPN and SVGIG (reference sequence). This CDR3 is built from 11 residues. CDR3 coding DNA: TGTGCCTGGGGTGGGGGGTCCGAGCAGTACTTC. Translated: CAWGGGSEQYF.

The chain uses TRBV18 and TRBJ2-1, with D perhaps TRBD2 (6 bases). V was pared by 5 bases and J by 15 bases, with 17 bases between. CDR1 and CDR2 from the germline V gene are KGHSH and LQKENI. The CDR3 has 12 amino acids. DNA for the CDR3: TGTGCCAGCTCATACCGGGACTCGGGGATGTTCTTC. It specifies CASSYRDSGMFF.

Concerning this clone: This sample also contains other DNA sequences that code for the same CDR3. V gene TRBV12-3 or TRBV12-4 combines with J gene TRBJ1-2; D unclear. The ends were cut back, 5 bases at V and 4 bases at J, with 8 bases in the middle. The CDR3 covers 12 residues. The CDR3 reads CASSPGFYGYTF. The CDR3 DNA reads TGTGCCAGCAGTCCGGGATTCTATGGCTACACCTTC.

The V call is TRBV7-9, the J call TRBJ2-6; tentatively, D is TRBD1 (6 bases). Trimming removed 5 bases from V and 0 bases from J, with 20 bases in between. This CDR3 has 19 residues. The V gene's germline CDR1 is SEHNR and CDR2 FQNEAQ (reference sequence). Written as DNA, the CDR3 is TGTGCCAGCAGCACGACAGGTCGCCCATCGCCCTCTGGGGCCAACGTCCTGACTTTC. Its protein product is CASSTTGRPSPSGANVLTF.